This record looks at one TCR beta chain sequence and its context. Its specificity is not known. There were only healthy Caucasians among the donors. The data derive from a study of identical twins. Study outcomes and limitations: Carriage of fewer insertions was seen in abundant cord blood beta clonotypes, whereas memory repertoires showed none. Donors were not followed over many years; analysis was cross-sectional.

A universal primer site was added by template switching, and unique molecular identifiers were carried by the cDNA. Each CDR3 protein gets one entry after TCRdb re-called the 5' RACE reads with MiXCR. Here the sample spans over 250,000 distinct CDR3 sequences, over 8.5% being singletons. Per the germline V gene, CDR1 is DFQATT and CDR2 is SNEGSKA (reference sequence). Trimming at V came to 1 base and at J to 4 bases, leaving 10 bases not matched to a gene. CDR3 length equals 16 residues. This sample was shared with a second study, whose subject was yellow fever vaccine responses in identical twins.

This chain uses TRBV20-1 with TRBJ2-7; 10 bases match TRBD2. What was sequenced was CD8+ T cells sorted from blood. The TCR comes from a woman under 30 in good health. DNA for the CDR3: TGCAGTGCTAGAGCACTAGCGGGGACAGGTGGTTACGAGCAGTACTTC. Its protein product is CSARALAGTGGYEQYF.